The 14 T cell receptor beta chains below come from one sample, sequenced in a study of HIV-infected children after antiretroviral therapy interruption. Described treatment: PENTA 11 planned treatment interruption arm or continuous ART arm. Unique molecular identifiers were included in an RNA-based 3' RACE TCR library. One entry per CDR3 protein, called by TCRdb with MiXCR from the 3' RACE reads. The sample holds fewer than 20,000 distinct CDR3 sequences; around 3.7% are singletons and the top ten take 5% to 5.5%. Source: CD45RA+ CD4+ T cells from PBMCs, taken from a donor given antiretroviral therapy, either interrupted or continuous. As for subset: naive CD4+ CD45RA+ CD45RO- T cells. Receptor source: a child younger than 18 with HIV.

Many counts were recorded for this clonotype. The junction departs from germline at one end; a sequencing error may be responsible. This rearrangement joins TRBV29-1 to TRBJ2-4, with D possibly matching TRBD2 (5 bases). The CDR3 is made up of 14 amino acids. Germline V gene sequence: CDR1 SQVTM, CDR2 ANQGSEA. The CDR3 DNA reads TGTAGTTCTAGGACTGGGGTTCCTCAAAACACCTTGTACTTT. Amino acid sequence: CSSRTGVPQNTLYF.

This clonotype was detected ten times or more. V gene TRBV7-9 combines with J gene TRBJ2-1; 9 positions match TRBD1. Per germline, CDR1 SEHNR and CDR2 FQNEAQ (reference sequence). Losses at the gene ends were 6 bases for V and 2 bases for J; bases not matched to a gene: 8. The CDR3 sequence is 16 residues long. The DNA of the CDR3 is TGTGCCAGCAGATTGTCCGGGACAGGGACCTACAATGAGCAGTTCTTC. Protein: CASRLSGTGTYNEQFF.

This clonotype has a count of ten or more. An end of the junction does not agree with germline; a read error may underlie this. The chain links TRBV4-1 to TRBJ2-7; 7 positions match TRBD1. The CDR3 is made up of 15 amino acids. Germline V gene data show CDR1 as MGHRA and CDR2 as YSYEKL. CDR3 DNA sequence: TGTGCCAGCAGCCAAGATAGGGACAGCTCCTATGAACAGTACTTC. As protein: CASSQDRDSSYEQYF.

In this sample, this clonotype turned up many times. The genes are TRBV5-1 and TRBJ2-5, with D maybe TRBD2 (6 bases). CDR1 is SGHRS, CDR2 YFSETQ, per germline. The ends were cut back, 4 bases at V and 2 bases at J, with 15 bases in the middle. The CDR3 has 15 residues. CDR3 region: CASSHRESGQETQYF. The CDR3 region has the DNA TGCGCCAGCAGCCACCGTGAGAGCGGGCAAGAGACCCAGTACTTC.

This clonotype counts as medium-sized. The chain recombines TRBV6-6 with TRBJ2-7; D tentatively fits TRBD1 or TRBD2 (6 bases each). The CDR3 contains 14 residues. Per germline, CDR1 MNHNY and CDR2 SVGAGI (reference sequence). V shed 8 bases and J shed 10 bases, with 24 bases lying between them. CDR3 sequence reads: CASGGGTLSYEQYF. In DNA, the CDR3 is TGTGCCAGCGGTGGCGGGACACTCTCCTATGAACAGTACTTC.

This clonotype appeared many times. The chain is built from TRBV3-1 and TRBJ1-2, with unresolved D. The CDR3 is 13 amino acids. CDR1 is LGHDT, CDR2 YNNKEL, per germline (reference sequence). Trimming left V 2 bases short and J 7 bases short, with 11 bases between. CDR3 nucleotide sequence: TGTGCCAGCAGCCAAAGTCCGGGAGGTGGCTACACCTTC. Translated: CASSQSPGGGYTF.

This clonotype was detected many times. The DNA of the CDR3 is TGTGCCAGCAGTGAAGGGCAGATGTATGGCTACACCTTC. This encodes CASSEGQMYGYTF. V and J are TRBV2 and TRBJ1-2; no reliable D call. The CDR3 has 13 residues. The germline V gene encodes CDR1 SNHLY and CDR2 FYNNEI. Trimming stripped 1 base from V and 5 bases from J, with 8 bases between.

In this sample, this clonotype is medium-sized. This rearrangement joins TRBV11-2 to TRBJ2-3; TRBD2 is a possible D gene (6 bases). Trimming left V 5 bases short and J 0 bases short, with 12 bases between. The CDR3 runs to 15 residues. Germline V gives CDR1 SGHAT, CDR2 FQNNGV. In DNA form, the CDR3 reads TGTGCCAGCAGCCCAGCGGGTTCTAGCACAGATACGCAGTATTTT. This codes for CASSPAGSSTDTQYF.

This clonotype was counted ten times or more. The chain carries TRBV10-1 and TRBJ1-2; the D gene is possibly TRBD1 (6 bases). In germline, CDR1 is WNHNN, CDR2 SYGVQD (reference sequence). This CDR3 has 15 amino acids. Deletions cut 0 bases from V and 8 bases from J, with 16 bases between. The CDR3 DNA is TGCGCCAGCAGTGAGTCGCTGGGACAAGGACAAGGCTACACCTTC. Residues: CASSESLGQGQGYTF.

This clonotype was detected a few times. The V and J genes are TRBV5-1 and TRBJ2-4, with a tentative D call TRBD2 (5 bases). The V and J ends lost 5 bases and 1 base respectively, with 13 bases between them. Germline CDR1 SGHRS, CDR2 YFSETQ. The CDR3 covers 15 residues. CDR3 DNA: TGCGCCAGCAGTTCGGCTACGGGGGCCAAAAACATTCAGTACTTC. Encoded protein: CASSSATGAKNIQYF. Drawing the rest from reference TRBV5-1 and TRBJ2-4, the complete variable domain is KAGVTQTPRYLIKTRGQQVTLSCSPISGHRSVSWYQQTPGQGLQFLFEYFSETQRNKGNFPGRFSGRQFSNSRSEMNVSTLELGDSALYLCASSSATGAKNIQYFGAGTRLSVL.

In its sample, this clonotype was seen a few times. The CDR3 here is CASSYELATGTGELFF. The CDR3 coding sequence is TGTGCCAGCAGTTACGAACTAGCAACGGGCACCGGGGAGCTGTTTTTT. The chain employs TRBV6-9 and TRBJ2-2, with a possible D match to TRBD2 (6 bases). The germline V and J ends were trimmed by 3 bases and 4 bases, with 15 bases remaining between them. CDR1 and CDR2 from the germline V gene are MNHGY and SVAAGI. The CDR3 consists of 16 residues.

The table lists this clonotype with many counts. The chain links TRBV6-5 to TRBJ2-7, with 12 bases lining up with TRBD2. The CDR3 has 15 amino acids. CDR1 MNHEY and CDR2 SVGAGI come from the germline V gene. V was pared by 6 bases and J by 1 base, with 4 bases of the junction left unmatched. The chain's CDR3 is CASRRGTSGSYEQYF. CDR3 DNA: TGTGCCAGCAGACGCGGGACTAGCGGGTCCTACGAGCAGTACTTC.

There are many counts of this clonotype. The chain combines TRBV28 with TRBJ1-2; no definite D call. The CDR3 loop spans 14 amino acids. The V gene's germline CDR1 is MDHEN and CDR2 SYDVKM. V lost 4 bases and J 0 bases, leaving 9 bases between the germline ends. CDR3 sequence reads: CASSYRQTNYGYTF. CDR3 nucleotide sequence: TGTGCCAGCAGTTATAGGCAGACTAACTATGGCTACACCTTC.

In this sample, this clonotype is medium-sized. V gene TRBV20-1 combines with J gene TRBJ2-1, with 12 bases matching TRBD1. The germline gives CDR1 DFQATT, CDR2 SNEGSKA (reference sequence). The trim removed 4 bases at V and 4 bases at J, leaving 2 bases unmatched. This CDR3 is built from 14 residues. For the CDR3, the DNA is TGCAGTGCTATGGGACAGGGGGCGTACAATGAGCAGTTCTTC. This codes for CSAMGQGAYNEQFF.